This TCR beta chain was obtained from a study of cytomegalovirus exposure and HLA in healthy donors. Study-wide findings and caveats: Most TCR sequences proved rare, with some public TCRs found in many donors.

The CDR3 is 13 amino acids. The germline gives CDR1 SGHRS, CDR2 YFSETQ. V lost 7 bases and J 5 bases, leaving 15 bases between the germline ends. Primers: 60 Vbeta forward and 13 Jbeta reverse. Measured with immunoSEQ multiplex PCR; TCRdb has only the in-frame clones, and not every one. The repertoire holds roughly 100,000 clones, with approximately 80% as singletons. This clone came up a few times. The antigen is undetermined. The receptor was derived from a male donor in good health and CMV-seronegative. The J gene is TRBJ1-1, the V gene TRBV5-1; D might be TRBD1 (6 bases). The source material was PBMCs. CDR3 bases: TGCGCCAGCGCCACCGGGACACAAACTGAAGCTTTCTTT. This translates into CASATGTQTEAFF.